The source of this TCR beta chain is a study of CD8 T cells in ankylosing spondylitis. Study-level points and caveats: Reportedly, significant enrichment of disease-linked clones occurred in matched ankylosing spondylitis synovial fluid. Previous work reported some of these motif variants in the synovial fluid and blood of reactive arthritis. Disease-linked clones had a CD8+ phenotype and relatively low frequency in peripheral blood.

A quantitative 5'-RACE method, one with molecular barcodes, was used to make TCR beta libraries. TCRdb analysed the 5' RACE reads with MiXCR anew, one entry per CDR3 protein. The sample holds around 320,000 distinct CDR3 sequences, around 21% seen once. The CDR3 contains 12 residues. Trimming stripped 7 bases from V and 4 bases from J, with 14 bases between. Germline V gene lookup returns CDR1 DFQATT and CDR2 SNEGSKA (reference sequence). About this clonotype itself: What it recognizes is unknown.

The sample was blood, either unsorted or a sorted T cell fraction (not recorded which). The source is a female donor with ankylosing spondylitis or in good health (not recorded which). The chain uses TRBV20-1 and TRBJ2-7; D call uncertain. CDR3 DNA: TGCAGTGTGGTCAGGCCAAGATACGAGCAGTACTTC. This translates into CSVVRPRYEQYF.